The sequence of this TCR beta chain was determined in a study of blood T cell repertoires in COVID-19 (TCRdb year 2020). Broadly, across the study: Collaborator samples came from the United States, Italy and Spain and covered acute and convalescent phases of COVID-19. The prospective study material was composed of cDNA or gDNA derived from T cells, B-cell-depleted T cells, or PBMCs. Deeply sampled blood TCRbeta repertoires from subjects exposed to, actively infected with, or recovered from COVID-19 were included in the dataset. The repertoires were released in a freely available public database meant as a resource for research on the immune response to SARS-CoV-2. Samples came from the ongoing ImmuneRACE study (first 160 participants) plus 1,254 subjects from 6 global collaborators. Nearly every sample came with metadata listing a de-identified subject ID, COVID-19 status, age in years and sex. HLA class I and class II types, where available, came from metadata supplied by the sample provider rather than from assay-based typing. Broad study findings and their caveats: The quantity of clinical and demographic metadata differed by source and by participant and was supplied without curation.

Comments on this clone: What antigen it recognizes has not been identified. One base away there is no much larger clone; base qualities are not given.

V is cut back by 6 bases and J by 3 bases, with 9 bases in the junction unmatched. The germline V gene (reference sequence) yields LNHDA for CDR1 and SQIVND for CDR2. Counted from cysteine to phenylalanine, this CDR3 has 15 amino acids. The entry retains the CDR3 DNA only, 45 bases that are in frame from base 1. The immunoSEQ Assay, a bias-controlled multiplex PCR, was used to amplify TCRbeta CDR3 regions from genomic DNA. The paper's processing steps were these. The number of nucleated cells in each sample was estimated by amplification of reference gene primers within the assay. To quantify the absolute abundance of each unique TCRbeta CDR3 rearrangement, sequence reads were collapsed and filtered. For each sample, productive Simpson clonality was calculated by taking the square root of Simpson's diversity index across productive rearrangements. TCRdb carries this immuneACCESS record with in-frame sequences only. Its versions omit some clonotypes, under half of them owing to an unresolved V gene in the studies checked, with the rest unexplained. Clonal size and the V and J genes are those of that table, whereas D and trimming came from the DNA. The sample profile shows roughly 360,000 clones; 70% to 90% of them were found once. 1.3% of the sample comes from the top ten.

Participants in the prospective study were enrolled through a virtual design, were aged roughly 18 to 100 years, and lived in roughly 24 United States geographic areas. In the prospective study, participants were assigned to cohorts based on the clinical history participants reported in a screening survey and a study questionnaire. Recovered participants in ImmuneRACE Cohort 3 were defined as having two consecutive negative NP/OP PCR tests, clearance from a healthcare professional, or resolution of symptoms. In the prospective study, mobile phlebotomists collected whole blood, serum and a nasopharyngeal or oropharyngeal swab from each participant. Participants in the prospective study had the option to provide additional blood draws and questionnaires over an approximately 2-month period. Before DNA extraction, blood samples from the prospective study were shipped at room temperature or frozen.

The chain joins TRBV19 to TRBJ2-3; TRBD1 fits 7 bases in the junction. The sample comprised PBMCs or T cells enriched from blood (not recorded which). The sequence derives from a man aged 25-40 years who had recovered from COVID-19. In nucleotide form, the sequence is TGTGCCAGTAGACGACAGGGTCAAGGAACAGATACGCAGTATTTT. Its product reads: CASRRQGQGTDTQYF.